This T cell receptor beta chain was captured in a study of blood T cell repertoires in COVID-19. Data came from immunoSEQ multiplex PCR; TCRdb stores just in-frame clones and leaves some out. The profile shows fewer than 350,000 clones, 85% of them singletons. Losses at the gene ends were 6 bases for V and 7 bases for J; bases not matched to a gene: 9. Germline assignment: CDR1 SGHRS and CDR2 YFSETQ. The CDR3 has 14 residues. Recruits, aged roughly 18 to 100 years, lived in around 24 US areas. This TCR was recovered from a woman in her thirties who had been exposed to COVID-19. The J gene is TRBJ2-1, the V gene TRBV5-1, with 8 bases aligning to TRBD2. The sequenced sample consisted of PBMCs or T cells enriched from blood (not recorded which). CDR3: CASTPGTSVNEQFF. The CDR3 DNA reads TGCGCCAGCACCCCCGGGACTAGTGTGAATGAGCAGTTCTTC.